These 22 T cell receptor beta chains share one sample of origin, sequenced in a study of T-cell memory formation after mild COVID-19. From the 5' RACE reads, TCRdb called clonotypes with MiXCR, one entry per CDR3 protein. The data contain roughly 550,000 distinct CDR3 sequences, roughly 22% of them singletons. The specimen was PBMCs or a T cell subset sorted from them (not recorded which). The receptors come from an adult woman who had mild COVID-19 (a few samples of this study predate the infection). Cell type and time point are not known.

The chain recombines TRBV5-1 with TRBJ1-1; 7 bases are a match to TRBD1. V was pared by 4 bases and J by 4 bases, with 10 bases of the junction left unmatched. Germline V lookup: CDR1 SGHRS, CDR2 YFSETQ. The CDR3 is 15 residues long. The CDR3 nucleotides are TGCGCCAGCAGCGGACAGGTCTCAGCCGGCACTGAAGCTTTCTTT. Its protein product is CASSGQVSAGTEAFF.

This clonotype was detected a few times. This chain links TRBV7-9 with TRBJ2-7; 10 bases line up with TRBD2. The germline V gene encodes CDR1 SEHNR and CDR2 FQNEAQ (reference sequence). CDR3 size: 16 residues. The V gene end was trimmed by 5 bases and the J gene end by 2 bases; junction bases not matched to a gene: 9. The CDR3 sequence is CASSNAAGGPTYEQYF. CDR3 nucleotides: TGTGCCAGCAGCAACGCAGCGGGAGGGCCCACCTACGAGCAGTACTTC.

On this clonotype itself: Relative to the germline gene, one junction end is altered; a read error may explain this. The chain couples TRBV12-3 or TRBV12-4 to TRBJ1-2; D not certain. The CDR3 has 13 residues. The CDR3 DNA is TGTGCCAGCAGTTTAGGCCGCGGAGGGCACGTTGACTTC. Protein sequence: CASSLGRGGHVDF.

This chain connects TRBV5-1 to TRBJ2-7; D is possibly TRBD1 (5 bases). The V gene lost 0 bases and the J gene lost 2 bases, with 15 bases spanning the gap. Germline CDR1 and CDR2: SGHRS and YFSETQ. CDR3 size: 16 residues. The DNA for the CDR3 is TGCGCCAGCAGCTTGGTCCCGCACAGGCCCCCCTACGAGCAGTACTTC. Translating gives CASSLVPHRPPYEQYF.

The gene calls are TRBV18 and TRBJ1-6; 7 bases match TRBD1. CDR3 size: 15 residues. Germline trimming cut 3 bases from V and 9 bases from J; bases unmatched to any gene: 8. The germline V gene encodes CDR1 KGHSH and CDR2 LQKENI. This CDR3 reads CASSPALSGGSPLHF. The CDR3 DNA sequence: TGTGCCAGCTCACCCGCGTTGTCAGGGGGTTCACCCCTCCACTTT. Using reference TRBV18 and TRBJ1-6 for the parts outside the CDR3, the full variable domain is NAGVMQNPRHLVRRRGQEARLRCSPMKGHSHVYWYRQLPEEGLKFMVYLQKENIIDESGMPKERFSAEFPKEGPSILRIQQVVRGDSAAYFCASSPALSGGSPLHFGNGTRLTVT.

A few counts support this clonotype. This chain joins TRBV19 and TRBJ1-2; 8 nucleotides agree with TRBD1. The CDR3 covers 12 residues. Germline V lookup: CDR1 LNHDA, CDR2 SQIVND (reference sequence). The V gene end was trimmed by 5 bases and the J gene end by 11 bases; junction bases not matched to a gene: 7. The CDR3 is CASSGWTGLYTF. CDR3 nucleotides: TGTGCCAGTAGTGGGTGGACAGGGCTTTACACCTTC.

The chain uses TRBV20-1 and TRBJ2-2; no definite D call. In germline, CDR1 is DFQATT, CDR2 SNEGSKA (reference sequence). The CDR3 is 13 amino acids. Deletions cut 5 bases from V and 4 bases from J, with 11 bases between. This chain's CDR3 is CSAGNRVTGELFF. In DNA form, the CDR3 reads TGCAGTGCTGGGAACCGGGTCACCGGGGAGCTGTTTTTT.

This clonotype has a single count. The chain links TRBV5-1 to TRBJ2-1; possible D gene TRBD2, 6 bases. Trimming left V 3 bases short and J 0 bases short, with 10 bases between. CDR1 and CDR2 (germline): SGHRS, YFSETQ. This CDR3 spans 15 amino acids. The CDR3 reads CASSSRLGSYNEQFF. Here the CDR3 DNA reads TGCGCCAGCAGCTCCCGACTAGGCTCCTACAATGAGCAGTTCTTC.

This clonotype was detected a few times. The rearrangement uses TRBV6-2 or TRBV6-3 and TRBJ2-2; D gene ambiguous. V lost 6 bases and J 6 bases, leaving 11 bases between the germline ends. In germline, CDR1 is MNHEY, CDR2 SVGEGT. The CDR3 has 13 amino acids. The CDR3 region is CASRTIRSGELFF. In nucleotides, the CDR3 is TGTGCCAGCAGGACCATTCGTTCCGGGGAGCTGTTTTTT.

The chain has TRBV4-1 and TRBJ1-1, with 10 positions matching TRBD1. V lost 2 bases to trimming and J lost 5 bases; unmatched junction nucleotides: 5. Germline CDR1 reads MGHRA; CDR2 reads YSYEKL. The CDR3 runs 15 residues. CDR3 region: CASSQPRTGGTEAFF. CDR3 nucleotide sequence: TGCGCCAGCAGCCAACCTAGGACAGGGGGAACTGAAGCTTTCTTT.

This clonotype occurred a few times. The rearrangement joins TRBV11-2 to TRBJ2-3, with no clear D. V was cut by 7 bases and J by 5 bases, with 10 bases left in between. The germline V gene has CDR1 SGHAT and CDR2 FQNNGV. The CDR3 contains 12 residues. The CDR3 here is CASTPSIDTQYF. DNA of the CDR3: TGTGCCAGCACCCCCTCAATAGATACGCAGTATTTT.

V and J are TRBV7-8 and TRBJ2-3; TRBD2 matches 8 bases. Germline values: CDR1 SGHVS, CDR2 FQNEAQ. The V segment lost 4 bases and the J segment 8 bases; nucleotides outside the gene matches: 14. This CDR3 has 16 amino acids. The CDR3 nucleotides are TGTGCCAGCAGCTCGACATTAGCGGGATCCTTTCCTACGCAGTATTTT. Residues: CASSSTLAGSFPTQYF.

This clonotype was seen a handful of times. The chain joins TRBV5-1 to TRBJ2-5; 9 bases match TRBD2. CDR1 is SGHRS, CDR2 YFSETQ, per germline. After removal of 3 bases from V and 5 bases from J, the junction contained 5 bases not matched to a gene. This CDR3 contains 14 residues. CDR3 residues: CASSSLAGDETQYF. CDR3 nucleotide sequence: TGCGCCAGCAGCTCCTTAGCGGGGGATGAGACCCAGTACTTC.

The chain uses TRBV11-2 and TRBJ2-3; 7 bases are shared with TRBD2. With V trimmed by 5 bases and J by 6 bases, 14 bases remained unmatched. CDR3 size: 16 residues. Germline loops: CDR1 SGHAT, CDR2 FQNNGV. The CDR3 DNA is TGTGCCAGCAGCCCTGGGAGGGGCGGAGATTCTGATACGCAGTATTTT. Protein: CASSPGRGGDSDTQYF. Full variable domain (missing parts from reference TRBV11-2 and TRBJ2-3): EAGVAQSPRYKIIEKRQSVAFWCNPISGHATLYWYQQILGQGPKLLIQFQNNGVVDDSQLPKDRFSAERLKGVDSTLKIQPAKLEDSAVYLCASSPGRGGDSDTQYFGPGTRLTVL.

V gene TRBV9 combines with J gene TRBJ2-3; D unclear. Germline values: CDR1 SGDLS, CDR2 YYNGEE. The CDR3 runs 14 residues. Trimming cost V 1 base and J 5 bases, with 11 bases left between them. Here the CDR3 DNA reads TGTGCCAGCAGCGTAAACTATGCCCGAGATACGCAGTATTTT. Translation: CASSVNYARDTQYF.

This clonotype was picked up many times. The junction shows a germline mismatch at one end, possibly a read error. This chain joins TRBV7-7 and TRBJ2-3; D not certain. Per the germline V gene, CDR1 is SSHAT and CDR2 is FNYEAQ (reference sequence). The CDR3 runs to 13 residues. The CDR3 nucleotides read TGTGCTAGCAGCTTATTTAGCACAGATACGCAGTATTTT. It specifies CASSLFSTDTQYF.

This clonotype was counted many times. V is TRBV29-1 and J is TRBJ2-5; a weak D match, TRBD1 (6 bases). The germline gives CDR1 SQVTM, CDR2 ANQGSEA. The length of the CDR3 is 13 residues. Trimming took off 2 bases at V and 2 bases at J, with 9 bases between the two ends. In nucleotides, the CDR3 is TGCAGCGTTGAAAGAACAGGGCAAGAGACCCAGTACTTC. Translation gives CSVERTGQETQYF.

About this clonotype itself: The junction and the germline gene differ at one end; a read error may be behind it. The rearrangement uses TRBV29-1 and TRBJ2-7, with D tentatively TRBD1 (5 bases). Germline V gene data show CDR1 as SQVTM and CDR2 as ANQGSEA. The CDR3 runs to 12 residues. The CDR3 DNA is TGCAGCGTTAAAGACAGAGCCTACGAGCAGTACTTC. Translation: CSVKDRAYEQYF.

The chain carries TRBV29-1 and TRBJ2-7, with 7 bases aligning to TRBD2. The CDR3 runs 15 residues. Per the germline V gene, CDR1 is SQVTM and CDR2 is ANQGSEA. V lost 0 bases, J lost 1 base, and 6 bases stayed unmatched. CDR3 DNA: TGCAGCGTTGAAGATGCGGGGGATAGGTCCTACGAGCAGTACTTC. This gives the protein CSVEDAGDRSYEQYF.

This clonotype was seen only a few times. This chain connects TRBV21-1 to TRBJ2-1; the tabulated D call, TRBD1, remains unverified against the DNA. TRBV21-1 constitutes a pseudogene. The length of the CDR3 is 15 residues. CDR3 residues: CASPTPRDYYNEQFF. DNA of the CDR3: TGTGCCAGCCCTACCCCCCGGGACTACTACAATGAGCAGTTCTTC.

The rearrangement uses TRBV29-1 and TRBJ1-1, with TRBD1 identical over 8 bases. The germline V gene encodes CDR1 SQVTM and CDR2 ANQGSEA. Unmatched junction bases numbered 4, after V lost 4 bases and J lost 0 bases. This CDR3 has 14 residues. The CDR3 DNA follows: TGCAGCGTTGTGGCAGGGGGCATGAACACTGAAGCTTTCTTT. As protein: CSVVAGGMNTEAFF.

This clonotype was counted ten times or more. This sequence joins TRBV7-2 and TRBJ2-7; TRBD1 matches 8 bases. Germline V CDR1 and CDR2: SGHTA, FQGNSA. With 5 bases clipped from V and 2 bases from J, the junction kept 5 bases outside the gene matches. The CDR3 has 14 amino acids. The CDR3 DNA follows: TGTGCCAGCAGCCCTGACAGGGGTCCCTACGAGCAGTACTTC. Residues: CASSPDRGPYEQYF.